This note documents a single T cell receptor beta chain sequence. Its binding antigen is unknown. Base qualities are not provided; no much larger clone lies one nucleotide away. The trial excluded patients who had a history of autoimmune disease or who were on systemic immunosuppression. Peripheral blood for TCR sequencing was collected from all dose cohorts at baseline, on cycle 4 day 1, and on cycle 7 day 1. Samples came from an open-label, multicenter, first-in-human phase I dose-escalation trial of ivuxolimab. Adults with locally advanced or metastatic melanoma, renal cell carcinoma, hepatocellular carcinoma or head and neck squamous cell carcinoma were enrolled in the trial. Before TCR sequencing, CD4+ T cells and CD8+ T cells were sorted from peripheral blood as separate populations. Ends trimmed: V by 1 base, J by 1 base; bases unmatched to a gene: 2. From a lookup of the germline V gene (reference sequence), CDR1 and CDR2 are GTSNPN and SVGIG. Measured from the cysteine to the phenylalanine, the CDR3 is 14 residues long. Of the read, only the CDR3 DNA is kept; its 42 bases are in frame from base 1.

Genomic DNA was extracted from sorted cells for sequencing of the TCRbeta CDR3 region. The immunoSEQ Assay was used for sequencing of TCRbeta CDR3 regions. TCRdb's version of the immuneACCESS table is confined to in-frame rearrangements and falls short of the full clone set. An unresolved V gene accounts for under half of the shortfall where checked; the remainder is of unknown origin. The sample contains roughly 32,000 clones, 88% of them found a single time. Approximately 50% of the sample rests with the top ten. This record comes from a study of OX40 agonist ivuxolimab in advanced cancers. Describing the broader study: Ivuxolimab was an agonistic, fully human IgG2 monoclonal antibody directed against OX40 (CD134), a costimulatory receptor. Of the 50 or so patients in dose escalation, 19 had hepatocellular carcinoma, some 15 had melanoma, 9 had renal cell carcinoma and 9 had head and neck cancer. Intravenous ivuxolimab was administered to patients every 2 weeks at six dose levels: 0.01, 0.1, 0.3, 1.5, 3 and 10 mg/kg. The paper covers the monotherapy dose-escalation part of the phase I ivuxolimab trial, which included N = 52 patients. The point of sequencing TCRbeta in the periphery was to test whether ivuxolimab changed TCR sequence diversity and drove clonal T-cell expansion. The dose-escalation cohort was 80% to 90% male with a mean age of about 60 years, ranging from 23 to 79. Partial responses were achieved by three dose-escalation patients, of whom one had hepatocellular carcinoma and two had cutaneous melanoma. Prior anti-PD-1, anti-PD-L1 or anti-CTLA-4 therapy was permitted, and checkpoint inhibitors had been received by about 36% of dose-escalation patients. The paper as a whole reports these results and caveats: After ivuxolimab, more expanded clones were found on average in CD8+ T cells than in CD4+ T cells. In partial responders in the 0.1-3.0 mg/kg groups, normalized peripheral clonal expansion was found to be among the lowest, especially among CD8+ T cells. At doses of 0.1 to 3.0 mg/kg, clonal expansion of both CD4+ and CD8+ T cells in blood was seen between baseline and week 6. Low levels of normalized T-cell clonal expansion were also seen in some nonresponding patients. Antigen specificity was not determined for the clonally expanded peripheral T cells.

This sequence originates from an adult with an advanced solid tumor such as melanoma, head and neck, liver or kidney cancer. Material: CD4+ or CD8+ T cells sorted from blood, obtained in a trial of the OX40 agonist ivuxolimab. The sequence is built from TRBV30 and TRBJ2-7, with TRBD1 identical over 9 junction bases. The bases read TGTGCCTGGAGTGAGACAGGGGGATCCTACGAGCAGTACTTC. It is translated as CAWSETGGSYEQYF.